The present T cell receptor beta chain was sequenced within a study of blood T cell repertoires in COVID-19. Per germline, CDR1 MNHEY and CDR2 SMNVEV (reference sequence). Trimming at V came to 7 bases and at J to 3 bases, leaving 7 bases not matched to a gene. The CDR3 runs to 14 residues. The assay was immunoSEQ multiplex PCR, and TCRdb's table has in-frame clones only and misses some. Of about 260,000 clones in the sample, around 91% were seen once. Sequences were obtained from PBMCs or T cells enriched from blood (not recorded which). The V call is TRBV27, the J call TRBJ1-1, with 8 bases aligning to TRBD1. The sequence was collected from a woman under 30 who had recovered from COVID-19. The CDR3 protein is CASTTRGRDTEAFF. As DNA, the CDR3 is TGTGCCAGCACCACCAGGGGGCGCGACACTGAAGCTTTCTTT.